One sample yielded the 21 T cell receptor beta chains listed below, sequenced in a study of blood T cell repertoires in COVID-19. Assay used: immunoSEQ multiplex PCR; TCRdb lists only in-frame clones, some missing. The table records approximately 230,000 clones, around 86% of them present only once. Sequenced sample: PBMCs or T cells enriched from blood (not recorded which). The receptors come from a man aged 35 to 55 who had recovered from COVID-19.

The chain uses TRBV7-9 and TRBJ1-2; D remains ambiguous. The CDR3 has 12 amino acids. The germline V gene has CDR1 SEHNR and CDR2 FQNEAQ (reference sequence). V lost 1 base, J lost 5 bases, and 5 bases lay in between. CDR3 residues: CASSLGLYGYTF. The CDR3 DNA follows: TGTGCCAGCAGCTTAGGTCTTTATGGCTACACCTTC.

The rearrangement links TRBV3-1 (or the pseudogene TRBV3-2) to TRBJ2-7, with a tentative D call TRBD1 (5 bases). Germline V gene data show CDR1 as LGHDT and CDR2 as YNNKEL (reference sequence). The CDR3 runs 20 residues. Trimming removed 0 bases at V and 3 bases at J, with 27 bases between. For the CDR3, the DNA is TGTGCCAGCAGCCAAGATAGTTTGGGCCAGGTCCTCCGCAGGGACTACGAGCAGTACTTC. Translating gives CASSQDSLGQVLRRDYEQYF.

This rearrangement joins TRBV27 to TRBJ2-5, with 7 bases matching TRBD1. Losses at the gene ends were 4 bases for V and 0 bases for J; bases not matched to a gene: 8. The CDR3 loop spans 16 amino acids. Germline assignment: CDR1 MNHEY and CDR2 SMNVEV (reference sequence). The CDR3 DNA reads TGTGCCAGCAGTTCATGGACAGGCTACGACCAAGAGACCCAGTACTTC. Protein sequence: CASSSWTGYDQETQYF.

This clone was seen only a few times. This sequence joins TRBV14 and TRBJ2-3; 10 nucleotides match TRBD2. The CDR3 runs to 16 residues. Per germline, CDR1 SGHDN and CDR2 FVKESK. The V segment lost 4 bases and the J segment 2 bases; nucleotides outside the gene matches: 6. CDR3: CASSPLAGGITDTQYF. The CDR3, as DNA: TGTGCCAGCAGCCCATTAGCGGGGGGAATCACAGATACGCAGTATTTT.

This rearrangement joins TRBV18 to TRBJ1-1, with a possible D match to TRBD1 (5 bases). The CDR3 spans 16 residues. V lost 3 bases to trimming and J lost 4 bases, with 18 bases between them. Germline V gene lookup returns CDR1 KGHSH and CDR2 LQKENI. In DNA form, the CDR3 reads TGTGCCAGCTCACCTTCCCTGGACGGGGGGTCCACTGAAGCTTTCTTT. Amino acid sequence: CASSPSLDGGSTEAFF.

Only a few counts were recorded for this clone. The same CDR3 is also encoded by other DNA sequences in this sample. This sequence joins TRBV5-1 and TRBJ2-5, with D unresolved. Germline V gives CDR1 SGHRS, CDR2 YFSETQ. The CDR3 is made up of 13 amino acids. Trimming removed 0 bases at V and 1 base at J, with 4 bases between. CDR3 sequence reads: CASSLDSQETQYF. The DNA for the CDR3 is TGCGCCAGCAGCTTGGACAGCCAAGAGACCCAGTACTTC.

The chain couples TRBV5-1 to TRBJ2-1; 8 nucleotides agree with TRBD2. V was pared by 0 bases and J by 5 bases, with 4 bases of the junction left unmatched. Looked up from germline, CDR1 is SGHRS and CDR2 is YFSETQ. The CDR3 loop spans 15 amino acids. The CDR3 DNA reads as TGCGCCAGCAGCTTGGCCGGGGGGGCCGACAATGAGCAGTTCTTC. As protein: CASSLAGGADNEQFF.

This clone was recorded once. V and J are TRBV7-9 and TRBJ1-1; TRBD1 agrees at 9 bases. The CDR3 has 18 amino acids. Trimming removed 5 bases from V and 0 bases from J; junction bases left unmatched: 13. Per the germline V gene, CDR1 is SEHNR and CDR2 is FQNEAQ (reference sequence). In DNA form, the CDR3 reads TGTGCCAGCAGCCGCGGAGGACAGGGGAGGGACATGAACACTGAAGCTTTCTTT. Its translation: CASSRGGQGRDMNTEAFF.

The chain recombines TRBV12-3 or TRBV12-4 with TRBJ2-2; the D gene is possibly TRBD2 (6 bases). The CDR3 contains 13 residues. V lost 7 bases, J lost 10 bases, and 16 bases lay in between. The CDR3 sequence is CASTTGEYMELFF. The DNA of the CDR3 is TGTGCCAGCACAACGGGAGAGTATATGGAGCTGTTTTTT.

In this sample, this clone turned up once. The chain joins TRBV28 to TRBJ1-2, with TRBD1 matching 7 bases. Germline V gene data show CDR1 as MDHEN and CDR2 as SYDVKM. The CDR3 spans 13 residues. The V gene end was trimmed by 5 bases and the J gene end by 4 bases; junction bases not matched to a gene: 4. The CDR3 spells CASSRDSPYGYTF. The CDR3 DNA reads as TGTGCCAGCAGTAGGGACAGTCCCTATGGCTACACCTTC.

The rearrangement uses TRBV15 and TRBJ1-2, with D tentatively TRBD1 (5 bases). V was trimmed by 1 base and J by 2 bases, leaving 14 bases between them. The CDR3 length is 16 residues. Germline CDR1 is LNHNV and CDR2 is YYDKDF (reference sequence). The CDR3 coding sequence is TGTGCCACCAGCAGAGCTACAGGATGGGCGAACTATGGCTACACCTTC. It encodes CATSRATGWANYGYTF.

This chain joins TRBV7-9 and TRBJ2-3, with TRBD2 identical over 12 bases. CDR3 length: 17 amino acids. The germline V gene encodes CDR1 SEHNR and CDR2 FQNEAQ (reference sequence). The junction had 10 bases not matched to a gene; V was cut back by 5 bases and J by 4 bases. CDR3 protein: CASSPRLAGVFADTQYF. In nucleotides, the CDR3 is TGTGCCAGCAGCCCCCGACTAGCGGGAGTATTTGCAGATACGCAGTATTTT.

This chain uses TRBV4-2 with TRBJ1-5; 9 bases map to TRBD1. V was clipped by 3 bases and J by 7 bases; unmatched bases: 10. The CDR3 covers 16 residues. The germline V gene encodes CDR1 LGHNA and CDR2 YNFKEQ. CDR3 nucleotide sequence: TGTGCCAGCAGCCAGGGGGACAGGGAAGGGAGCCAGCCCCAGCATTTT. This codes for CASSQGDREGSQPQHF.

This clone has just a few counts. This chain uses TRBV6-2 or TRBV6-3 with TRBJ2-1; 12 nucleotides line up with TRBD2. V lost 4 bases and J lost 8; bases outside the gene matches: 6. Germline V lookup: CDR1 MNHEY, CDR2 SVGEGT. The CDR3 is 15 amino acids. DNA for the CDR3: TGTGCCAGCAGTTCCGGACTAGCGGGGATCGATGAGCAGTTCTTC. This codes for CASSSGLAGIDEQFF.

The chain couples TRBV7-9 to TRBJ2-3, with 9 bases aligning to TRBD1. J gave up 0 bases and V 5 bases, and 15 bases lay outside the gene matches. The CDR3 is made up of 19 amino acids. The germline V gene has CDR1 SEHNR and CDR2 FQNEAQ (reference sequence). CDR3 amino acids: CASSRPRGQGIISTDTQYF. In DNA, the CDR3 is TGTGCCAGCAGCCGCCCTCGGGGACAGGGAATTATTAGCACAGATACGCAGTATTTT.

In nucleotides, the CDR3 is TGTGCCAGCAGCTTAAGGGGGGGAAGCTCCTACGAGCAGTACTTC. It codes for CASSLRGGSSYEQYF. The chain couples TRBV7-9 to TRBJ2-7, with a tentative D call TRBD2 (7 bases). V was cut by 2 bases and J by 0 bases, with 11 bases left in between. CDR1 is SEHNR and CDR2 is FQNEAQ in the germline V gene (reference sequence). This CDR3 region has 15 residues.

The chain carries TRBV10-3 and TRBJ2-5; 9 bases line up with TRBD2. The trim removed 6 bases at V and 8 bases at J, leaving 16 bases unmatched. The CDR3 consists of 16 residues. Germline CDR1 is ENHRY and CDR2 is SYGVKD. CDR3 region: CAISPLAAGGPQTQYF. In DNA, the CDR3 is TGTGCCATCAGCCCATTGGCAGCGGGAGGCCCCCAAACCCAGTACTTC.

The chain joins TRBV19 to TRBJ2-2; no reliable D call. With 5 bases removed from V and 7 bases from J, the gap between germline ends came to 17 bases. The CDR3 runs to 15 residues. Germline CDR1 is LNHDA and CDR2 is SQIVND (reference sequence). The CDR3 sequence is CASSSPRRASGELFF. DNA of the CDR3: TGTGCCAGTAGTTCCCCCCGGAGAGCCAGCGGGGAGCTGTTTTTT.

CDR3 sequence: CASSSGGTYTGELFF. CDR3 bases: TGTGCCAGTAGTTCAGGGGGCACTTACACCGGGGAGCTGTTTTTT. V is TRBV19 and J is TRBJ2-2; 8 bases are a match to TRBD1. The CDR3 loop spans 15 amino acids. V gave up 5 bases and J gave up 3 bases; unmatched junction bases: 5. From germline, CDR1 is LNHDA and CDR2 SQIVND (reference sequence).

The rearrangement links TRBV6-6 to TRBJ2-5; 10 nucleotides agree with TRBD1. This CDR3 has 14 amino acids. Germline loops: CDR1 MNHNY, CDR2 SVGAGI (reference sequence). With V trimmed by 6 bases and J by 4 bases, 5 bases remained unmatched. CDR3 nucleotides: TGTGCCAGCAGCCAGGGGACAGGGGTAGAGACCCAGTACTTC. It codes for CASSQGTGVETQYF.

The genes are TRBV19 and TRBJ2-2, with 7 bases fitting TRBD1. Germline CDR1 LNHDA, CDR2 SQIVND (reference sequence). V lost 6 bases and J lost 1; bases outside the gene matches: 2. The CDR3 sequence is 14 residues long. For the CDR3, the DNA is TGTGCCAGTAGCTGGGACAGGAACACCGGGGAGCTGTTTTTT. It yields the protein CASSWDRNTGELFF.